The next 7 T cell receptor beta chains were all read from a single sample in a study of T cell changes during pregnancy in multiple sclerosis. Data came from immunoSEQ multiplex PCR; TCRdb stores just in-frame clones and leaves some out. The sample shows 80,000 to 100,000 clones, approximately 93% of them seen only once. Sequenced here: peripheral blood, sampled after pregnancy. The receptors here all came from a female donor with multiple sclerosis, enrolled in a pregnancy study.

This chain joins TRBV29-1 and TRBJ2-5, with 9 positions matching TRBD1. Germline V lookup: CDR1 SQVTM, CDR2 ANQGSEA. This CDR3 is built from 12 residues. Trimming took 6 bases from V and 2 from J; bases not matched to a gene: 1. CDR3 sequence reads: CSVGTGQETQYF. The CDR3 nucleotides read TGCAGCGTGGGGACAGGGCAAGAGACCCAGTACTTC.

V usage is TRBV4-3 and J usage is TRBJ2-3; 8 nucleotides match TRBD2. The germline V gene has CDR1 LGHNA and CDR2 YSLEER. The CDR3 length is 21 residues. After removal of 0 bases from V and 1 base from J, the junction contained 18 bases not matched to a gene. This CDR3 is CASSQDYSAGLVGIGTDTQYF. DNA for the CDR3: TGCGCCAGCAGCCAAGATTACAGTGCGGGACTAGTCGGTATTGGCACAGATACGCAGTATTTT.

This chain uses TRBV27 with TRBJ2-5, with 9 nucleotides matching TRBD1. The end of the DNA is better explained by TRBJ2-7, so the J call may be wrong. CDR3 size: 15 residues. The germline CDR1 and CDR2 sequences are MNHEY and SMNVEV (reference sequence). This CDR3 reads CASSALGQGTYEQYF. In DNA form, the CDR3 reads TGTGCCAGCAGTGCCCTAGGACAGGGGACCTACGAGCAGTACTTC.

The chain combines TRBV7-7 with TRBJ2-5; D not resolved. Trimming removed 7 bases from V and 1 base from J, with 10 bases in between. CDR3 length equals 13 residues. Germline lookup yields CDR1 SSHAT and CDR2 FNYEAQ (reference sequence). The CDR3 DNA sequence: TGTGCCAGCACTCCTGTCCCCCAAGAGACCCAGTACTTC. Translated, it gives CASTPVPQETQYF.

V is TRBV19 and J is TRBJ2-2; 8 bases are a match to TRBD1. The CDR3 has 15 amino acids. Germline V gives CDR1 LNHDA, CDR2 SQIVND (reference sequence). Trimming cost V 6 bases and J 1 base; bases outside gene matches: 4. The CDR3 DNA follows: TGTGCCAGTAGCGACGGACAGGGGAACACCGGGGAGCTGTTTTTT. It encodes CASSDGQGNTGELFF.

The CDR3 region has the DNA TGCGCCAGCAGCTCCACTAGCGGGAGGATAACAGATACGCAGTATTTT. Translated: CASSSTSGRITDTQYF. The chain is built from TRBV5-1 and TRBJ2-3, with TRBD2 identical over 12 bases. The germline V gene has CDR1 SGHRS and CDR2 YFSETQ. The V and J ends lost 3 bases and 3 bases, in that order; junction bases with no gene match: 5. The CDR3 extends over 16 amino acids.

This rearrangement joins TRBV7-6 to TRBJ1-1, with a tentative D call TRBD1 (6 bases). Trimming removed 1 base from V and 4 bases from J, with 10 bases in between. The CDR3 covers 14 residues. The germline V gene has CDR1 SGHVS and CDR2 FNYEAQ. CDR3 nucleotide sequence: TGTGCCAGCAGCTTAGGAGGGGGTGGCACTGAAGCTTTCTTT. This gives the protein CASSLGGGGTEAFF.